The rows below give T cell receptor beta chains drawn from one sample of a study of control samples from healthy donors and cancer patients. Generated by immunoSEQ multiplex PCR, the TCRdb table keeps only in-frame clones and is missing some. The data include 150,000 to 200,000 clones; the top ten clones carry roughly 2%. Sample: blood. The receptors were sampled from a woman in her 30s in good health. Both conserved end residues are part of each CDR3.

cdr3_aa: CASSPTEDTQYF; j_call: TRBJ2-3; v_call: TRBV6-6
cdr3_aa: CASSPGTSRTGELFF; j_call: TRBJ2-2; v_call: TRBV6-2/TRBV6-3
cdr3_aa: CASSPQGSSNQPQHF; j_call: TRBJ1-5; v_call: TRBV6-5
cdr3_aa: CASSKGLTSGKNEQFF; j_call: TRBJ2-1; v_call: TRBV6-2/TRBV6-3
cdr3_aa: CASSQRQGARGEAFF; j_call: TRBJ1-1; v_call: TRBV19
cdr3_aa: CASLGTDNSPLHF; j_call: TRBJ1-6; v_call: TRBV4-1
cdr3_aa: CASTGQFRNYGYTF; j_call: TRBJ1-2; v_call: TRBV6-5
cdr3_aa: CASSILGFRQPQHF; j_call: TRBJ1-5; v_call: TRBV19
cdr3_aa: CASSFPNTGGNTEAFF; j_call: TRBJ1-1; v_call: TRBV28
cdr3_aa: CASSQDTYGTGLDTEAFF; j_call: TRBJ1-1; v_call: TRBV4-3
cdr3_aa: CASSQDQELNEQFF; j_call: TRBJ2-1; v_call: TRBV4-3
cdr3_aa: CASSQDQQGGQPQHF; j_call: TRBJ1-5; v_call: TRBV4-3
cdr3_aa: CASRNRGEAFF; j_call: TRBJ1-1; v_call: TRBV6-5
cdr3_aa: CASSYPARYERVWTEAFF; j_call: TRBJ1-1; v_call: TRBV7-3
cdr3_aa: CSTGQGNEQFF; j_call: TRBJ2-1; v_call: TRBV20-1
cdr3_aa: CAGPLAGHTDTQYF; j_call: TRBJ2-3; v_call: TRBV6-5
cdr3_aa: CASSLDTNIQYF; j_call: TRBJ2-4; v_call: TRBV28
cdr3_aa: CASSPSTGVQETQYF; j_call: TRBJ2-5; v_call: TRBV18
cdr3_aa: CASSPSGSSYNSPLHF; j_call: TRBJ1-6; v_call: TRBV7-6
cdr3_aa: CAWDRTANTEAFF; j_call: TRBJ1-1; v_call: TRBV30
cdr3_aa: CASRDPLRATKNIQYF; j_call: TRBJ2-4; v_call: TRBV19
cdr3_aa: CASSFGTSYEQYF; j_call: TRBJ2-7; v_call: TRBV11-3
cdr3_aa: CASSPTGTGLYEQYF; j_call: TRBJ2-7; v_call: TRBV6-5
cdr3_aa: CASSFWQGGNYGYTF; j_call: TRBJ1-2; v_call: TRBV7-9
cdr3_aa: CASTARQGGTQYF; j_call: TRBJ2-5; v_call: TRBV5-1
cdr3_aa: CASSQDSNGKYEQYF; j_call: TRBJ2-7; v_call: TRBV14
cdr3_aa: CASSLSRNTEAFF; j_call: TRBJ1-1; v_call: TRBV13
cdr3_aa: CASCPPVRGYSPLHF; j_call: TRBJ1-6; v_call: TRBV2
cdr3_aa: CASSPDSFLGNTIYF; j_call: TRBJ1-3; v_call: TRBV28
cdr3_aa: CASSIGAGNYGYTF; j_call: TRBJ1-2; v_call: TRBV19
cdr3_aa: CASSSGLLNSPLHF; j_call: TRBJ1-6; v_call: TRBV7-3
cdr3_aa: CASSSTGGPGETQYF; j_call: TRBJ2-5; v_call: TRBV7-3
cdr3_aa: CATSDFPESSYNEQFF; j_call: TRBJ2-1; v_call: TRBV24-1
cdr3_aa: CASSLRVSGSYEQYF; j_call: TRBJ2-7; v_call: TRBV5-6
cdr3_aa: CASSPRGGRGPFF; j_call: TRBJ1-1; v_call: TRBV6-5
cdr3_aa: CASSFGEYNKQFF; j_call: TRBJ2-1; v_call: TRBV12-3/TRBV12-4
cdr3_aa: CASTHVGGSGNTIYF; j_call: TRBJ1-3; v_call: TRBV19
cdr3_aa: CASSPANRDKSEKLFF; j_call: TRBJ1-4; v_call: TRBV21-1
cdr3_aa: CASTPGQFTYNEQFF; j_call: TRBJ2-1; v_call: TRBV19
cdr3_aa: CAWKGSSSPQHF; j_call: TRBJ1-5; v_call: TRBV30